The rows below give T cell receptor beta chains drawn from one sample of a study of blood T cells in healthy people across ages. TCRdb itself ran the 5' RACE reads through MiXCR, one entry per CDR3 protein. The sample records 1.5 million to 2 million distinct CDR3 sequences, roughly 30% being singletons. The specimen sequenced was blood. The receptors were gathered from a woman aged 25 to 39 in good health. CDR3s include the opening cysteine and the closing phenylalanine or tryptophan. The order of the fields is D gene, clone size, J gene, V gene, CDR3 DNA, CDR3 protein. D genes are given only for firm matches. The listing skips clone size in some rows; elsewhere it reads once, few, many or a size class.

.,few,TRBJ2-7,TRBV7-2,TGTGCCAGCAGCCCGTACAAAGGAGTAAACGAGCAGTACTTC,CASSPYKGVNEQYF
.,.,TRBJ2-7,TRBV12-5,TGTGCTAGTGGCCTCCAGTTATATGCTGGCGAGCAGTACTTC,CASGLQLYAGEQYF
TRBD1,.,TRBJ1-1,TRBV12-3/TRBV12-4,TGTGCCACCAAGACAGGGACTGAAGCTTTCTTT,CATKTGTEAFF
.,.,TRBJ1-2,TRBV6-5,TGTGCCAGCAGTTACTCGAACAGGGCTCTCTATGGCTACACCTTC,CASSYSNRALYGYTF
.,.,TRBJ2-7,TRBV4-1,TGCGTCAGCAGCCAAACAGACGGGGTCTCCTACGAGCAGTACTTC,CVSSQTDGVSYEQYF
.,few,TRBJ2-7,TRBV27,TGTGCCAGCAGTTTATCGCCGGGCTACTACGAGCAGTACTTC,CASSLSPGYYEQYF
TRBD2,many,TRBJ2-3,TRBV20-1,TGCAGTGCTAGCCGGCCGGGGGGGCGTCAGTATTTT,CSASRPGGRQYF
.,.,TRBJ2-6,TRBV5-4,TGTGCCAGCAGCTTGATGACGGCCAACGTCCTGACTTTC,CASSLMTANVLTF
TRBD1,.,TRBJ1-2,TRBV3-1,TGTGCCAGCAGCGGCCCGGGACAGGTCTCGGGCACCTTC,CASSGPGQVSGTF
.,.,TRBJ1-2,TRBV20-1,TGCAGTGCTAGCGCGGGGAACTATGGCTACACCTTC,CSASAGNYGYTF
.,many,TRBJ1-2,TRBV18,TGTGCCAGCTCACCCGGGGCGGACTATGGCTACACCTTC,CASSPGADYGYTF
TRBD1,many,TRBJ2-1,TRBV5-1,TGCGCCAGCAGCTTCGGGACAGGTAACAATGAGCAGTTCTTC,CASSFGTGNNEQFF
TRBD2,.,TRBJ2-7,TRBV29-1,TGCAGCGTTGACGGGGGGACTAGGTTCGACGAGCAGTACTTC,CSVDGGTRFDEQYF
.,many,TRBJ2-6,TRBV14,TGTGCCAGCAGCCCGACTTGGGCCAACGTCCTGACTTTC,CASSPTWANVLTF
TRBD1,once,TRBJ1-2,TRBV2,TGTGCCAGCAGCTTCGACAGGGCTGGTGGCGGCCACACCTTC,CASSFDRAGGGHTF
TRBD2,.,TRBJ2-5,TRBV2,TGTGCCAGCAGCCAACTAGCGGGGGGGCGTCGGTGGGAGACCCAGTACTTC,CASSQLAGGRRWETQYF
.,.,TRBJ2-3,TRBV30,TGTGCCTGGAGTGAGGGGGGTCCGGCAAAGACGCAGTATTTT,CAWSEGGPAKTQYF
.,many,TRBJ2-7,TRBV24-1,TGTGCCACCAGTTGGTATACGGAGTACTTCTACGAGCAGTACTTC,CATSWYTEYFYEQYF
.,.,TRBJ2-5,TRBV21-1,TGTGCCAGCACCTCGAATCGGGACAGGGGGCAGGAGACCCAGTACTTC,CASTSNRDRGQETQYF
TRBD2,.,TRBJ2-7,TRBV7-2,TGTGCCAGCAGCTTGGGCGGGGGGTTAGATATGCAGTACTTC,CASSLGGGLDMQYF
TRBD1,few,TRBJ2-7,TRBV29-1,TGCAGCGTGGATCCGGGACAGGGGGATTACGAGCAGTACTTC,CSVDPGQGDYEQYF
.,.,TRBJ2-7,TRBV5-1,TGCGCCAGCGGAACACTACCGGGACGGAGCTCCTACGAGCAGTACTTC,CASGTLPGRSSYEQYF
TRBD1,.,TRBJ1-1,TRBV20-1,TGCAGTGCAGATACCGGGACAGTTCCGCTCGGTGAAGCTTTCTTT,CSADTGTVPLGEAFF
.,.,TRBJ1-4,TRBV7-2,TGTGCCAGCAGCTCTCAGACTACCGGTCCGGAAAAACTGTTTTTT,CASSSQTTGPEKLFF
.,many,TRBJ2-7,TRBV6-5,TGTGCCAGCAGTTGGCACAGGGTCGACGAGCAGTACTTC,CASSWHRVDEQYF
.,many,TRBJ2-1,TRBV7-2,TGTGCCAGCAGCTCCCTCCGGGGCCTCAATGAGCAGTTCTTC,CASSSLRGLNEQFF
.,.,TRBJ1-6,TRBV20-1,TGCAGTGCTAGAGGCGGGAGCTCCTATAATTCACCCCTCCACTTT,CSARGGSSYNSPLHF
.,many,TRBJ2-5,TRBV4-1,TGCGCCAGCAGCCAAGAGAGAGGCTCAATCGGGGAGACCCAGTACTTC,CASSQERGSIGETQYF
.,few,TRBJ1-5,TRBV5-1,TGCGCCAGCAGCTTGGACTCGCAGGGTCAGCCCCAGCATTTT,CASSLDSQGQPQHF
.,.,TRBJ1-6,TRBV20-1,TGCAGTGCTAGGGGAACGAGCTCCTATAATTCACCCCTCCACTTT,CSARGTSSYNSPLHF
TRBD2,few,TRBJ2-1,TRBV5-6,TGTGCCAGCAGCTTGGTGTCGGCGGGAGATGCGGGAAATGAGCAGTTCTTC,CASSLVSAGDAGNEQFF
.,once,TRBJ2-3,TRBV9,TGTGCCAGCAGCGTCAGAGGGGGAGCTCCTAGCACAGATACGCAGTATTTT,CASSVRGGAPSTDTQYF
.,.,TRBJ1-6,TRBV10-3,TGTGCCACCAAGACAGTGGATAATTCACCCCTCCACTTT,CATKTVDNSPLHF